These 18 T cell receptor beta chains originate from one sample sequenced in a study of early T cells in non-severe SARS-CoV-2 infection. MiXCR, run by TCRdb on the 5' RACE reads, gives a single entry per CDR3 protein. The data show around 68,000 distinct CDR3 sequences, roughly an eighth seen once. Here the sequenced sample was whole blood, taken at baseline. The receptors come from an adult who was a healthcare worker with PCR-confirmed SARS-CoV-2 infection or an uninfected control (not recorded which).

This clonotype has just a few counts. The chain is built from TRBV12-3 or TRBV12-4 and TRBJ2-5; D perhaps matches TRBD1 (6 bases). This CDR3 is 13 amino acids long. V shed 2 bases and J shed 3 bases, with 7 bases lying between them. CDR3 protein: CASSLPGEETQYF. For the CDR3, the DNA is TGTGCCAGCAGTTTACCAGGGGAAGAGACCCAGTACTTC.

This clonotype was recorded a few times. The chain couples TRBV19 to TRBJ2-1; perhaps TRBD2 as D (6 bases). CDR1 and CDR2 from the germline V gene are LNHDA and SQIVND (reference sequence). V lost 5 bases, J lost 10 bases, and 21 bases lay in between. This CDR3 contains 15 residues. The CDR3: CASSQGLGVFGEQFF. CDR3 nucleotides: TGTGCCAGTAGTCAGGGACTGGGGGTCTTCGGAGAGCAGTTCTTC. Filled out from reference TRBV19 and TRBJ2-1, the complete variable domain reads DGGITQSPKYLFRKEGQNVTLSCEQNLNHDAMYWYRQDPGQGLRLIYYSQIVNDFQKGDIAEGYSVSREKKESFPLTVTSAQKNPTAFYLCASSQGLGVFGEQFFGPGTRLTVL.

The sample holds a few counts of this clonotype. The chain uses TRBV5-4 and TRBJ2-7; D could derive from TRBD1 or TRBD2 (6 bases each). Looked up from germline, CDR1 is SGHNT and CDR2 is YYREEE (reference sequence). This CDR3 is 14 amino acids long. V was cut by 2 bases and J by 2 bases, with 11 bases left in between. The CDR3 here is CASSLQRGPYEQYF. The CDR3 region has the DNA TGTGCCAGCAGCTTACAACGGGGGCCCTACGAGCAGTACTTC.

This clonotype was observed a few times. This chain uses TRBV27 with TRBJ2-3; 8 nucleotides agree with TRBD1. The CDR3 contains 15 residues. Losses at the gene ends were 2 bases for V and 9 bases for J; bases not matched to a gene: 10. Germline-derived CDR1 and CDR2 are MNHEY and SMNVEV (reference sequence). The CDR3 here is CASSLGWQGARTQYF. As DNA, the CDR3 is TGTGCCAGCAGTTTAGGATGGCAGGGGGCAAGAACGCAGTATTTT.

The chain has TRBV29-1 and TRBJ1-2, with TRBD1 as a possible D gene (6 bases). This CDR3 region has 14 residues. Per germline, CDR1 SQVTM and CDR2 ANQGSEA. V shed 7 bases and J shed 8 bases, with 23 bases lying between them. The CDR3 protein is CSGAQAGRGSGYTF. The DNA of the CDR3 is TGCAGCGGTGCCCAGGCAGGGAGGGGGAGCGGCTACACCTTC. The variable domain in full, with the rest retrieved from reference TRBV29-1 and TRBJ1-2, is SAVISQKPSRDICQRGTSLTIQCQVDSQVTMMFWYRQQPGQSLTLIATANQGSEATYESGFVIDKFPISRPNLTFSTLTVSNMSPEDSSIYLCSGAQAGRGSGYTFGSGTRLTVV.

This clonotype was seen a handful of times. The chain recombines TRBV6-4 with TRBJ2-1, with 10 positions matching TRBD1. This CDR3 has 16 residues. Unmatched junction bases numbered 6, after V lost 2 bases and J lost 5 bases. The V gene's germline CDR1 is MRHNA and CDR2 SNTAGT. Here the CDR3 reads CASSDGAGQGNNEQFF. The CDR3 region has the DNA TGTGCCAGCAGTGACGGGGCGGGACAGGGGAACAATGAGCAGTTCTTC.

V and J are TRBV7-2 and TRBJ1-4, with 7 bases that match TRBD1. Trimming removed 0 bases from V and 7 bases from J; junction bases left unmatched: 8. The germline V gene has CDR1 SGHTA and CDR2 FQGNSA. The CDR3 contains 16 residues. The CDR3 loop is CASSLAGTANGEKLFF. CDR3 DNA sequence: TGTGCCAGCAGCTTAGCAGGGACAGCCAACGGTGAAAAACTGTTTTTT.

This clonotype has just a few counts. The rearrangement uses TRBV19 and TRBJ1-1; unclear D gene. The CDR3 is made up of 15 amino acids. The germline gives CDR1 LNHDA, CDR2 SQIVND (reference sequence). V dropped 3 bases and J dropped 3 bases, with 14 bases sitting between them. CDR3 residues: CASSIRTFRDTEAFF. The CDR3 DNA is TGTGCCAGTAGTATCCGGACCTTCCGGGACACTGAAGCTTTCTTT.

This sequence joins TRBV14 and TRBJ1-2; TRBD1 matches at 7 bases. Germline values: CDR1 SGHDN, CDR2 FVKESK. Losses at the gene ends were 1 base for V and 9 bases for J; bases not matched to a gene: 5. The CDR3 sequence is 13 residues long. The CDR3 DNA follows: TGTGCCAGCAGCCAAGGGACAGGAGCTCGCTACACCTTC. Protein: CASSQGTGARYTF.

This chain joins TRBV11-2 and TRBJ2-7; 8 bases line up with TRBD1. CDR3 length equals 13 residues. Germline V gene data show CDR1 as SGHAT and CDR2 as FQNNGV. V dropped 5 bases and J dropped 6; count of bases not matched to a gene: 6. In DNA form, the CDR3 reads TGTGCCAGCAGCATTATCACAGGGGGCGAGCAGTACTTC. Its translation: CASSIITGGEQYF.

This clonotype was detected ten times or more. The genes are TRBV30 and TRBJ2-1; 8 bases map to TRBD1. Unmatched junction bases numbered 2, after V lost 4 bases and J lost 9 bases. CDR1 is GTSNPN, CDR2 SVGIG, per germline (reference sequence). The CDR3 length is 11 residues. The CDR3 coding sequence is TGTGCCTGGACAGGGGGCGGTGAGCAGTTCTTC. It is translated as CAWTGGGEQFF.

A note on this clonotype: The junction differs from germline at one of its ends, possibly a read error. The genes are TRBV7-9 and TRBJ2-4; D may be TRBD2 (6 bases). Germline loops: CDR1 SEHNR, CDR2 FQNEAQ (reference sequence). The CDR3 extends over 15 amino acids. The CDR3 reads CASSLAQIAKNIQYF. The CDR3, as DNA: TGTGCCAGCAGCCTAGCGCAGATAGCCAAAAACATTCAGTACTTC. Together with reference TRBV7-9 and TRBJ2-4, the CDR3 gives the full variable domain: DTGVSQNPRHKITKRGQNVTFRCDPISEHNRLYWYRQTLGQGPEFLTYFQNEAQLEKSRLLSDRFSAERPKGSFSTLEIQRTEQGDSAMYLCASSLAQIAKNIQYFGAGTRLSVL.

This chain connects TRBV10-2 to TRBJ1-3; 7 bases are shared with TRBD1. Trimming took 6 bases from V and 0 from J; bases not matched to a gene: 5. CDR3 length: 15 residues. Germline V gene lookup returns CDR1 WSHSY and CDR2 SAAADI. Here the CDR3 DNA reads TGCGCCAGCAGAAAGGGACAGACCTCTGGAAACACCATATATTTT. Translation: CASRKGQTSGNTIYF.

This clonotype was seen a few times. The gene calls are TRBV7-9 and TRBJ1-2, with D possibly being TRBD1 (6 bases). The CDR3 covers 14 residues. Germline loops: CDR1 SEHNR, CDR2 FQNEAQ (reference sequence). Trimming left V 4 bases short and J 4 bases short, with 13 bases between. The CDR3 protein is CASSWDTAVYGYTF. The CDR3, as DNA: TGTGCCAGCAGCTGGGACACAGCGGTCTATGGCTACACCTTC.

This chain uses TRBV7-6 with TRBJ1-6, with 9 bases matching TRBD1. Losses at the gene ends were 5 bases for V and 7 bases for J; bases not matched to a gene: 6. CDR1 and CDR2 from the germline V gene are SGHVS and FNYEAQ. CDR3 length: 15 amino acids. The CDR3 is CASSLSGTGNSPLHF. The CDR3 nucleotides read TGTGCCAGCAGCCTTAGCGGGACAGGGAATTCACCCCTCCACTTT. Complete variable domain (other parts from reference TRBV7-6 and TRBJ1-6): GAGVSQSPRYKVTKRGQDVALRCDPISGHVSLYWYRQALGQGPEFLTYFNYEAQQDKSGLPNDRFSAERPEGSISTLTIQRTEQRDSAMYRCASSLSGTGNSPLHFGNGTRLTVT.

The rearrangement joins TRBV19 to TRBJ2-2, with 8 bases matching TRBD1. Per germline, CDR1 LNHDA and CDR2 SQIVND (reference sequence). V was clipped by 5 bases and J by 4 bases; unmatched bases: 3. The CDR3 runs 14 residues. The CDR3: CASSWTGSTGELFF. CDR3 in DNA: TGTGCCAGTAGTTGGACAGGGTCCACCGGGGAGCTGTTTTTT.

The chain links TRBV5-5 to TRBJ2-1, with TRBD1 matching 7 bases. The germline gives CDR1 SGHKS, CDR2 YYEKEE (reference sequence). This CDR3 has 13 residues. With V trimmed by 5 bases and J by 7 bases, 6 bases remained unmatched. CDR3 DNA: TGTGCCAGCAGTTTACAGGGGCGGAATGAGCAGTTCTTC. It codes for CASSLQGRNEQFF.

This clonotype was observed a few times. The rearrangement joins TRBV7-2 to TRBJ2-7; 7 bases match TRBD2. CDR3 length equals 15 residues. From germline, CDR1 is SGHTA and CDR2 FQGNSA. J was trimmed by 2 bases and V by 4 bases; bases with no gene match: 8. The CDR3 DNA is TGTGCCAGCAGCTCCGCGGGAGCAGGGCCCTACGAGCAGTACTTC. Protein product: CASSSAGAGPYEQYF.